One sample yielded the 16 T cell receptor beta chains listed below, sequenced in a study of shared clonotypes between healthy human individuals. CD45RO-negative, CCR7-positively selected cells formed the naive CD8 fraction, excluding terminally differentiated effector memory CD45RA+ cells. The assay was immunoSEQ multiplex PCR, and TCRdb's table has in-frame clones only and misses some. The sample lists about 2 million clones; approximately 94% were seen once. The source material was naive CD8+ T cells sorted from blood. These receptor sequences come from a man aged 18 to 35 in good health.

The genes are TRBV29-1 and TRBJ1-1; no clear D. This CDR3 is built from 15 residues. CDR1 and CDR2 from the germline V gene are SQVTM and ANQGSEA. Between the trimmed V and J ends, which lost 1 base and 4 bases, there was a span of 16 bases. This chain's CDR3 is CSVEGGLSWGTEAFF. Here the CDR3 DNA reads TGCAGCGTTGAAGGGGGATTATCGTGGGGCACTGAAGCTTTCTTT. Variable domain in full (rest from reference TRBV29-1 and TRBJ1-1): SAVISQKPSRDICQRGTSLTIQCQVDSQVTMMFWYRQQPGQSLTLIATANQGSEATYESGFVIDKFPISRPNLTFSTLTVSNMSPEDSSIYLCSVEGGLSWGTEAFFGQGTRLTVV.

The chain recombines TRBV7-9 with TRBJ2-7; TRBD2 matches 12 bases. The V segment lost 3 bases and the J segment 2 bases; nucleotides outside the gene matches: 11. The length of the CDR3 is 18 residues. The germline V gene has CDR1 SEHNR and CDR2 FQNEAQ (reference sequence). The CDR3: CASSFPTSGGTLAYEQYF. The CDR3 DNA reads as TGTGCCAGCAGCTTTCCGACTAGCGGGGGAACGCTCGCCTACGAGCAGTACTTC.

The V gene is TRBV29-1, the J gene TRBJ2-7; 10 bases match TRBD2. Germline V gene sequence: CDR1 SQVTM, CDR2 ANQGSEA. This CDR3 is 15 amino acids long. J was trimmed by 7 bases and V by 4 bases; bases with no gene match: 13. CDR3 region: CSVVWTSGYPTEQYF. CDR3 DNA sequence: TGCAGCGTTGTATGGACTAGCGGATATCCTACGGAGCAGTACTTC.

V and J are TRBV5-6 and TRBJ1-6, with 9 bases matching TRBD1. J lost 7 bases, V lost 4 bases, and 6 bases had no gene match. Germline CDR1 is SGHDT and CDR2 is YYEEEE. The CDR3 is 15 amino acids. CDR3 DNA sequence: TGTGCCAGCAGCCCTAGGGACAGGGCGAATTCACCCCTCCACTTT. Amino acids: CASSPRDRANSPLHF.

J is TRBJ2-1 and V is TRBV9; 10 bases align to TRBD2. Germline CDR1 reads SGDLS; CDR2 reads YYNGEE. This CDR3 spans 15 amino acids. J was trimmed by 3 bases and V by 4 bases; bases with no gene match: 4. The CDR3 spells CASSLAGALYNEQFF. The CDR3 nucleotides read TGTGCCAGCAGCCTAGCGGGAGCTCTCTACAATGAGCAGTTCTTC. Full variable domain (outside the CDR3, taken from reference TRBV9 and TRBJ2-1): DSGVTQTPKHLITATGQRVTLRCSPRSGDLSVYWYQQSLDQGLQFLIQYYNGEERAKGNILERFSAQQFPDLHSELNLSSLELGDSALYFCASSLAGALYNEQFFGPGTRLTVL.

This sequence joins TRBV5-4 and TRBJ2-7; the match to TRBD2 covers 7 bases. CDR1 SGHNT and CDR2 YYREEE come from the germline V gene (reference sequence). The CDR3 spans 18 residues. The V segment lost 4 bases and the J segment 0 bases; nucleotides outside the gene matches: 16. Written as DNA, the CDR3 is TGTGCCAGCAGCCCCCGGCCCTTAGGGCTAGCGGCCTCCTACGAGCAGTACTTC. It is translated as CASSPRPLGLAASYEQYF.

The V and J genes are TRBV27 and TRBJ1-5, with D unresolved. The CDR3 is 15 amino acids. Trimming shortened V by 2 bases and J by 1 base, and 9 bases separated the two germline ends. The germline CDR1 and CDR2 sequences are MNHEY and SMNVEV (reference sequence). As DNA, the CDR3 is TGTGCCAGCAGTTTACTGGGCTCCAGCAATCAGCCCCAGCATTTT. It yields the protein CASSLLGSSNQPQHF.

The chain couples TRBV19 to TRBJ2-5; D is unclear. The germline CDR1 and CDR2 sequences are LNHDA and SQIVND (reference sequence). V shed 5 bases and J shed 0 bases, with 16 bases lying between them. The CDR3 is made up of 16 amino acids. The CDR3 sequence: CASSSRASAYQETQYF. The CDR3 nucleotides are TGTGCCAGTAGTTCACGGGCCTCAGCTTACCAAGAGACCCAGTACTTC.

This rearrangement joins TRBV19 to TRBJ1-2; 10 bases align to TRBD1. The V and J ends lost 5 bases and 11 bases, in that order; junction bases with no gene match: 17. Germline-derived CDR1 and CDR2 are LNHDA and SQIVND (reference sequence). This CDR3 is 16 amino acids long. CDR3 protein: CASSPSKGTGVFKYTF. DNA of the CDR3: TGTGCCAGTAGTCCATCAAAGGGGACAGGGGTTTTTAAGTACACCTTC. Variable domain in full (rest from reference TRBV19 and TRBJ1-2): DGGITQSPKYLFRKEGQNVTLSCEQNLNHDAMYWYRQDPGQGLRLIYYSQIVNDFQKGDIAEGYSVSREKKESFPLTVTSAQKNPTAFYLCASSPSKGTGVFKYTFGSGTRLTVV.

V usage is TRBV6-6 and J usage is TRBJ2-7; either TRBD1 or TRBD2 may supply D (5 bases each). Germline CDR1 is MNHNY and CDR2 is SVGAGI (reference sequence). The CDR3 contains 16 residues. With 6 bases removed from V and 4 bases from J, the gap between germline ends came to 22 bases. The CDR3 loop reads CASRLQGEPGLYEQYF. As DNA, the CDR3 is TGTGCCAGCAGGTTGCAGGGTGAGCCGGGATTGTACGAGCAGTACTTC.

Regarding this clone: At the DNA level, this CDR3 is encoded by other sequences in the same sample as well. This chain links TRBV19 with TRBJ2-7; D is ambiguous. V was pared by 1 base and J by 0 bases, with 7 bases between. The CDR3 runs 14 residues. Germline lookup yields CDR1 LNHDA and CDR2 SQIVND (reference sequence). The CDR3, as DNA: TGTGCCAGTAGTATAGCTGCGAGCTCCTACGAGCAGTACTTC. It specifies CASSIAASSYEQYF. The complete variable domain, with remaining parts taken from reference TRBV19 and TRBJ2-7, reads DGGITQSPKYLFRKEGQNVTLSCEQNLNHDAMYWYRQDPGQGLRLIYYSQIVNDFQKGDIAEGYSVSREKKESFPLTVTSAQKNPTAFYLCASSIAASSYEQYFGPGTRLTVT.

The chain has TRBV10-2 and TRBJ2-1; 7 positions match TRBD2. This CDR3 spans 17 amino acids. Trimming took 6 bases from V and 4 from J; bases not matched to a gene: 15. Germline lookup yields CDR1 WSHSY and CDR2 SAAADI. The CDR3 DNA reads TGCGCCAGCAGGGTCCCCGAGCGGGCGGGGGATTACAATGAGCAGTTCTTC. Residues: CASRVPERAGDYNEQFF.

In the case of this clone: Other DNA sequences in the sample encode the same CDR3. This chain joins TRBV5-4 and TRBJ2-5; D is possibly TRBD2 (6 bases). Germline lookup yields CDR1 SGHNT and CDR2 YYREEE (reference sequence). V shed 3 bases and J shed 3 bases, with 12 bases lying between them. The CDR3 runs 14 residues. This CDR3 is CASSWGGGEETQYF. CDR3 nucleotide sequence: TGTGCCAGCAGCTGGGGTGGCGGGGAAGAGACCCAGTACTTC.

The chain links TRBV5-1 to TRBJ2-1, with no clear D. Germline V gene lookup returns CDR1 SGHRS and CDR2 YFSETQ. The CDR3 length is 13 residues. Trimming took 5 bases from V and 0 from J, leaving 6 bases between them. CDR3 amino acids: CASRGLSYNEQFF. The CDR3 DNA reads as TGCGCCAGCAGAGGGCTCTCCTACAATGAGCAGTTCTTC.

This clone is a singleton in its sample. Other DNA sequences in the sample encode the same CDR3. The chain carries TRBV27 and TRBJ2-7; D remains unclear. Germline values: CDR1 MNHEY, CDR2 SMNVEV (reference sequence). V shed 6 bases and J shed 4 bases, with 10 bases lying between them. The CDR3 is 12 amino acids. The CDR3 region has the DNA TGTGCCAGCAGCCCGAATTTGTACGAGCAGTACTTC. Translation: CASSPNLYEQYF.

This sequence joins TRBV9 and TRBJ2-1, with D maybe TRBD2 (5 bases). Germline assignment: CDR1 SGDLS and CDR2 YYNGEE. The CDR3 has 10 residues. V shed 7 bases and J shed 10 bases, with 9 bases lying between them. CDR3 amino acids: CASGGSEQFF. CDR3 sequence (DNA): TGTGCCAGCGGTGGGAGCGAGCAGTTCTTC.